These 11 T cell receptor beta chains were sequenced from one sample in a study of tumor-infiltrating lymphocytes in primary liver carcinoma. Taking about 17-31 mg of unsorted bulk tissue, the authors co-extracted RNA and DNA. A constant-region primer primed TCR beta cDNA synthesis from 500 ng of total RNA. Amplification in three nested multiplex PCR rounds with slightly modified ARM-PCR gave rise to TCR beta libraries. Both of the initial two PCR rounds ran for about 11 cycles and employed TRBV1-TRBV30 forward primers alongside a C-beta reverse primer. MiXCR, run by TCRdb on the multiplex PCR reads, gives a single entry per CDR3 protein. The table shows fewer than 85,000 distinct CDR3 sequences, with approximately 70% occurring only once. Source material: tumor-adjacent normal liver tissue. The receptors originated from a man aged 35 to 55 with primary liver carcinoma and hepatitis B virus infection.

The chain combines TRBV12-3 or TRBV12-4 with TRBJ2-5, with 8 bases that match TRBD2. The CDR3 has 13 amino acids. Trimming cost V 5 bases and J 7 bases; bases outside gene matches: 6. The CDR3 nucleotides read TGTGCCAGCAGTCCGAACAGCGGGGGGACCCAGTACTTC. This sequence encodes CASSPNSGGTQYF.

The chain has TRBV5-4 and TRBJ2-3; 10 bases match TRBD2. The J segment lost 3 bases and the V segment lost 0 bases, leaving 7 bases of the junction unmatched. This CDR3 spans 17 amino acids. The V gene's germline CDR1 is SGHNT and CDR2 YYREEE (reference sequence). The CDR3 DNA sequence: TGTGCCAGCAGCTTGGTCCGGCTAGCGGGAGTAACAGATACGCAGTATTTT. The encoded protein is CASSLVRLAGVTDTQYF.

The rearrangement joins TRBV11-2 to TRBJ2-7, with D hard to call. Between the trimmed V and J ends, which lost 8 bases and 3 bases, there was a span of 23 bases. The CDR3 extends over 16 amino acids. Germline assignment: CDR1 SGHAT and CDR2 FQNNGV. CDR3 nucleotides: TGTGCCAGCGGCTCGGGTCAACCCGAGTCCCTCTACGAGCAGTACTTC. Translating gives CASGSGQPESLYEQYF.

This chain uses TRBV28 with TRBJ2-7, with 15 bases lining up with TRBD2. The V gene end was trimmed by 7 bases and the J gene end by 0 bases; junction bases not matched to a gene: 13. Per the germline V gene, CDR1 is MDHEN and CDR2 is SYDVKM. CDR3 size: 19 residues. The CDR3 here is CASNFFGLAGGQISYEQYF. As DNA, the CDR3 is TGTGCCAGCAATTTCTTCGGACTAGCGGGAGGGCAAATCTCCTACGAGCAGTACTTC. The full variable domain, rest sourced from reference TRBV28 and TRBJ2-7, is DVKVTQSSRYLVKRTGEKVFLECVQDMDHENMFWYRQDPGLGLRLIYFSYDVKMKEKGDIPEGYSVSREKKERFSLILESASTNQTSMYLCASNFFGLAGGQISYEQYFGPGTRLTVT.

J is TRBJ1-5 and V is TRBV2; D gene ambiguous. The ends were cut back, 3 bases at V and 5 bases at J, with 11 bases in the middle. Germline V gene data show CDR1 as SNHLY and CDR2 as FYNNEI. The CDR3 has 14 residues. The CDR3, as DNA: TGTGCCAGCAGTGAGCGGAATACAGATCAGCCCCAGCATTTT. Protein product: CASSERNTDQPQHF. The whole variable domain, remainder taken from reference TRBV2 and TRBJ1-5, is EPEVTQTPSHQVTQMGQEVILRCVPISNHLYFYWYRQILGQKVEFLVSFYNNEISEKSEIFDDQFSVERPDGSNFTLKIRSTKLEDSAMYFCASSERNTDQPQHFGDGTRLSIL.

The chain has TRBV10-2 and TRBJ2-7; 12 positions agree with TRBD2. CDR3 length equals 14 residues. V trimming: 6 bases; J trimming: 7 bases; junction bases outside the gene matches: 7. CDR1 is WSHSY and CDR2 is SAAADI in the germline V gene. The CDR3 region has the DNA TGCGCCAGCAGGACTAGCGGGAGACACAAGGAGCAGTACTTC. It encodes CASRTSGRHKEQYF.

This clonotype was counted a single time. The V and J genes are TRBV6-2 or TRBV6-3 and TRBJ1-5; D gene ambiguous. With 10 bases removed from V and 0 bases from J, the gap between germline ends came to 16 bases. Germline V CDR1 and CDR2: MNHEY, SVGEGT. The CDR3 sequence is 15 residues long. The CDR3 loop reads CAISWSTDSNQPQHF. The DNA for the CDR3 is TGTGCCATTAGTTGGTCCACGGATAGCAATCAGCCCCAGCATTTT.

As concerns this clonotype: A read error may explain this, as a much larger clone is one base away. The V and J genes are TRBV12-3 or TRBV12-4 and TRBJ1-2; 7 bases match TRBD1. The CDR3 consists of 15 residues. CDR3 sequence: CVSSLGRGAFYGYTF. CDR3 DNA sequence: TGTGTCAGCAGTTTGGGCAGGGGGGCGTTCTATGGCTACACCTTC.

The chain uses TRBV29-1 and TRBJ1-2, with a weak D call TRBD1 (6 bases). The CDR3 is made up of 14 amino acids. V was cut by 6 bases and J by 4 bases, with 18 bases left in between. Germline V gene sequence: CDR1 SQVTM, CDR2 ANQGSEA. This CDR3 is CSVKSGQSFYGYTF. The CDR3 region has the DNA TGCAGCGTCAAGTCTGGACAGTCGTTCTATGGCTACACCTTC. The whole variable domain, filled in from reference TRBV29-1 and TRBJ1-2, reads SAVISQKPSRDICQRGTSLTIQCQVDSQVTMMFWYRQQPGQSLTLIATANQGSEATYESGFVIDKFPISRPNLTFSTLTVSNMSPEDSSIYLCSVKSGQSFYGYTFGSGTRLTVV.

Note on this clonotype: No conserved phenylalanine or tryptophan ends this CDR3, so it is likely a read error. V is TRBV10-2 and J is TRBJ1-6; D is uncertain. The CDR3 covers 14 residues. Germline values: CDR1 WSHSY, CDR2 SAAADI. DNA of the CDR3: TGCGCCAGCAGTGAGTCGAACTTCGGCTCACTCCTCCACCTT. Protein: CASSESNFGSLLHL.

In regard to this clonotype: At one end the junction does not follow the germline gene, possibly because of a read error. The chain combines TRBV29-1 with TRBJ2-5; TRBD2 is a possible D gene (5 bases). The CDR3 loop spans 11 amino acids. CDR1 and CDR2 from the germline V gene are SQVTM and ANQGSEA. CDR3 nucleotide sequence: TGCAGCATAGCCCAAGCGGAGACCCAGTACTTT. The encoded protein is CSIAQAETQYF.